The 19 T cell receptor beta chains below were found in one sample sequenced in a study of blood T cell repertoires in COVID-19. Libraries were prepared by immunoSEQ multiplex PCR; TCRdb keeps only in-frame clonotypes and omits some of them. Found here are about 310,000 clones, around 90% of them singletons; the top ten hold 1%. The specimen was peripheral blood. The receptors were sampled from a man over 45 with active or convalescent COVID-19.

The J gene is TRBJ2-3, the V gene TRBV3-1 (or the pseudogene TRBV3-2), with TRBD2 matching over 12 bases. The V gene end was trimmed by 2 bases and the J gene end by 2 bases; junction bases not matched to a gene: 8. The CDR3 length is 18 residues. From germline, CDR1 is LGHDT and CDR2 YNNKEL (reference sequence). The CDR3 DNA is TGTGCCAGCAGCCAACTAGCGGGAGGGCCACGAGTCACAGATACGCAGTATTTT. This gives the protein CASSQLAGGPRVTDTQYF.

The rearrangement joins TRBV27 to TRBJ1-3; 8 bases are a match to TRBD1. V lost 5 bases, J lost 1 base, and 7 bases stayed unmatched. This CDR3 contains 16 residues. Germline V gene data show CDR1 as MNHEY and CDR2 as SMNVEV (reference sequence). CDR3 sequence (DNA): TGTGCCAGCAGTCGGTCAGGGGGCCGGTCTGGAAACACCATATATTTT. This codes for CASSRSGGRSGNTIYF.

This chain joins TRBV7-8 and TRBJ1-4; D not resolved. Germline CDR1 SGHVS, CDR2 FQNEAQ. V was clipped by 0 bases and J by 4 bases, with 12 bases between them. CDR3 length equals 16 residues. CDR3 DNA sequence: TGTGCCAGCAGCTTAGCTGCTAGGTCTGGTAATGAAAAACTGTTTTTT. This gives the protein CASSLAARSGNEKLFF.

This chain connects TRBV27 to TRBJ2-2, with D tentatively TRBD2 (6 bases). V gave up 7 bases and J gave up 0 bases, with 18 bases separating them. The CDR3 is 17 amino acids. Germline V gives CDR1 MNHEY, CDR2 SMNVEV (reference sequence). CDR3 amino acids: CASTNSWGESNTGELFF. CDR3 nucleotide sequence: TGTGCCAGCACCAATTCCTGGGGGGAGTCGAACACCGGGGAGCTGTTTTTT.

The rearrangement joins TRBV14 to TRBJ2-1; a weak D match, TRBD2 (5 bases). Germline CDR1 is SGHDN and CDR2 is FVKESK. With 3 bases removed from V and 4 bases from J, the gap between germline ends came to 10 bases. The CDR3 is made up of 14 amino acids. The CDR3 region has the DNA TGTGCCAGCAGCCATCCCGGGGATTACAATGAGCAGTTCTTC. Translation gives CASSHPGDYNEQFF.

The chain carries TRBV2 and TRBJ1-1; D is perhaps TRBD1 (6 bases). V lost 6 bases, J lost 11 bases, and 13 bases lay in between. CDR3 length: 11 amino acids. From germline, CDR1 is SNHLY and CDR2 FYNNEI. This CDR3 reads CASSLLTGAFF. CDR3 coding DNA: TGTGCCAGCAGCCTACTTACAGGGGCTTTCTTT.

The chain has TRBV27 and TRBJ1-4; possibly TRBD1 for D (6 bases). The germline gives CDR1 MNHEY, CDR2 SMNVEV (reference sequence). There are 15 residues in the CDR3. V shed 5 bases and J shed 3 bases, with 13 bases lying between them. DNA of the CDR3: TGTGCCAGCAGTCCCCGACAGGTGCCTAATGAAAAACTGTTTTTT. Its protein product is CASSPRQVPNEKLFF. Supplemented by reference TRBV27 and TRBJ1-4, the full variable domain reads EAQVTQNPRYLITVTGKKLTVTCSQNMNHEYMSWYRQDPGLGLRQIYYSMNVEVTDKGDVPEGYKVSRKEKRNFPLILESPSPNQTSLYFCASSPRQVPNEKLFFGSGTQLSVL.

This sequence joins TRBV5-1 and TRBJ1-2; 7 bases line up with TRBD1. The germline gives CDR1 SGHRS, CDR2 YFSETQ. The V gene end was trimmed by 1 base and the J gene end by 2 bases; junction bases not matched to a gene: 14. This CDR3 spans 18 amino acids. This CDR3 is CASSLRPPDREWNYGYTF. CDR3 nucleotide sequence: TGCGCCAGCAGCTTGAGGCCCCCTGACAGGGAATGGAACTATGGCTACACCTTC.

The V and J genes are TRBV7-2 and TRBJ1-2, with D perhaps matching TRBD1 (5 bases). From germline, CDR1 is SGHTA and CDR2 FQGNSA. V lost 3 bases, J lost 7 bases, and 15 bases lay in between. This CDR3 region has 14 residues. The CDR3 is CASSLGGSYSGYTF. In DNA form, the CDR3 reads TGTGCCAGCAGCTTGGGGGGTTCTTACTCTGGCTACACCTTC.

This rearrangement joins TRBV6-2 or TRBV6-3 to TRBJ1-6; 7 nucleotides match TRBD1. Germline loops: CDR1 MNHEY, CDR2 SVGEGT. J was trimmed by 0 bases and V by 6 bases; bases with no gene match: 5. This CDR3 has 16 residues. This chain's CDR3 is CASSQTGSSYNSPLHF. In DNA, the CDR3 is TGTGCCAGCAGCCAGACAGGGAGCTCCTATAATTCACCCCTCCACTTT.

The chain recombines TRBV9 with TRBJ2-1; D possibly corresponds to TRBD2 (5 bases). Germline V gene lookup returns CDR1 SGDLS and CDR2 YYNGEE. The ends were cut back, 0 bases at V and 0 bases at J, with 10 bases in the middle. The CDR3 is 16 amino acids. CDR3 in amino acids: CASSVDLGSSYNEQFF. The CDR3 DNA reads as TGTGCCAGCAGCGTAGACCTGGGGAGCTCCTACAATGAGCAGTTCTTC. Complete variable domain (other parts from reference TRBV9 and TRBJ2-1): DSGVTQTPKHLITATGQRVTLRCSPRSGDLSVYWYQQSLDQGLQFLIQYYNGEERAKGNILERFSAQQFPDLHSELNLSSLELGDSALYFCASSVDLGSSYNEQFFGPGTRLTVL.

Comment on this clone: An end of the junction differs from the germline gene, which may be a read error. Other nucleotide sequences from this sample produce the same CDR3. The CDR3 bases are TGTGCTAGCAGTTCTCGCTATGGCTACACCTTC. Encoded protein: CASSSRYGYTF. The genes are TRBV28 and TRBJ1-2; D uncertain. The CDR3 covers 11 residues. CDR1 is MDHEN and CDR2 is SYDVKM in the germline V gene.

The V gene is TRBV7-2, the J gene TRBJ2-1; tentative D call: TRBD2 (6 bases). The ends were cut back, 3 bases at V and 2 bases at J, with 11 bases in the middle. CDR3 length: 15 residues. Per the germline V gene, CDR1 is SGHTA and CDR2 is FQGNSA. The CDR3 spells CASSLSRGTYNEQFF. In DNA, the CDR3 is TGTGCCAGCAGCTTGTCCCGGGGGACCTACAATGAGCAGTTCTTC.

DNA for the CDR3: TGTGCCAGCGGAGACAGGGCGATTGGAGGAGGCTACACCTTC. It yields the protein CASGDRAIGGGYTF. The chain links TRBV2 to TRBJ1-2, with 7 bases matching TRBD1. Per germline, CDR1 SNHLY and CDR2 FYNNEI. V gave up 8 bases and J gave up 8 bases; unmatched junction bases: 14. CDR3 size: 14 residues.

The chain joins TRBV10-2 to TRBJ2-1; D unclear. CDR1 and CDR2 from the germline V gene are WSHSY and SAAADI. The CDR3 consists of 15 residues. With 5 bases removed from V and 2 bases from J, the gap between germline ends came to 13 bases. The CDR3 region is CASSLARRPYNEQFF. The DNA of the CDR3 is TGCGCCAGCAGTTTAGCTCGTAGGCCCTACAATGAGCAGTTCTTC.

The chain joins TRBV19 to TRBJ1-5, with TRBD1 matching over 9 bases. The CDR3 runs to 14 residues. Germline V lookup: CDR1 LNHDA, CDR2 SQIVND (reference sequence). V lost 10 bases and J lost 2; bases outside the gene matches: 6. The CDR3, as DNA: TGTGCCACCTCGGGACAGGGAGGCAATCAGCCCCAGCATTTT. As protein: CATSGQGGNQPQHF.

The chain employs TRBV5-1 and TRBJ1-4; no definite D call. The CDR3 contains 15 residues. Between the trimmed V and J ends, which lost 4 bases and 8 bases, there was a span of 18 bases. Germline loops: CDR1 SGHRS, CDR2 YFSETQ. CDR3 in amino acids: CASSPRELSGEKLFF. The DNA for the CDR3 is TGCGCCAGCAGCCCCCGGGAGCTATCGGGCGAAAAACTGTTTTTT.

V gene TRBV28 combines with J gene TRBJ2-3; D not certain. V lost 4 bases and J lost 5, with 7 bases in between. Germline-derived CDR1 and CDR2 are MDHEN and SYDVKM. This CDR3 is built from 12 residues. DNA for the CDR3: TGTGCCAGCAGTTCTCAACTAGATACGCAGTATTTT. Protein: CASSSQLDTQYF.

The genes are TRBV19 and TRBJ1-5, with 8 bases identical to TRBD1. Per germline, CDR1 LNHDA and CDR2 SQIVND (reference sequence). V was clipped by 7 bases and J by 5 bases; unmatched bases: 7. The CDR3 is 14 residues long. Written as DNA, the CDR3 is TGTGCCAGTAACAAGGACAGGGTGGATCAGCCCCAGCATTTT. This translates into CASNKDRVDQPQHF.